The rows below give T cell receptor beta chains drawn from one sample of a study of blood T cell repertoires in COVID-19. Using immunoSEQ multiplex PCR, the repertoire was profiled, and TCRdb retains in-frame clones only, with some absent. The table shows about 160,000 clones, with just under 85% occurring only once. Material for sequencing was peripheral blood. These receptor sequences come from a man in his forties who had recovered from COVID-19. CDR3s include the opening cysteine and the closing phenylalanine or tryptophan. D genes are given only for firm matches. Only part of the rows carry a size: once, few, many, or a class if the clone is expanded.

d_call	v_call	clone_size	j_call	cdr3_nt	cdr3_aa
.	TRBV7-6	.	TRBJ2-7	TGTGCCAGCAGCTTAGGCGAGGAGCAGTACTTC	CASSLGEEQYF
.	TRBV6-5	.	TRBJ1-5	TGTGCCAGCAGTTACCGTGCGTTGGGCAATCAGCCCCAGCATTTT	CASSYRALGNQPQHF
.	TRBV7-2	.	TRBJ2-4	TGTGCCAGCAGCTTAGATGGAGGCCAGGACATTCAGTACTTC	CASSLDGGQDIQYF
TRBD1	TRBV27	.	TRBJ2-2	TGTGCCAGCAGACAGGGGCCGACGGGGACCGGGGAGCTGTTTTTT	CASRQGPTGTGELFF
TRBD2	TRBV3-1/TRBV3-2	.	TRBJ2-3	TGTGCCAGCAGCCCTGAAAGCGGGGGGGCCGAAGATACGCAGTATTTT	CASSPESGGAEDTQYF
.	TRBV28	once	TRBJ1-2	TGTGCCACCTTCGAACAGGGCTCCAATGGCTACACCTTC	CATFEQGSNGYTF
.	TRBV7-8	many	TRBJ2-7	TGTGCCAGCAGCTTAACAGGAGCATCCTACGAGCAGTACTTC	CASSLTGASYEQYF
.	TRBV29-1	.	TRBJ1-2	TGCAGCGTTGAAGAAACTACTAACTATGGCTACACCTTC	CSVEETTNYGYTF
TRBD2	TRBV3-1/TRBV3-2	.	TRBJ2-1	TGTGCCAGCAGCCGACTAGCGGGAGACAATGAGCAGTTCTTC	CASSRLAGDNEQFF
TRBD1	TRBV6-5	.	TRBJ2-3	TGTGCCAGCGGACAGGACCGGCGGGATACGCAGTATTTT	CASGQDRRDTQYF
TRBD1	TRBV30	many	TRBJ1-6	TGTGCCTGGGGGGACAGGGCCAATTCACCCCTCCACTTT	CAWGDRANSPLHF
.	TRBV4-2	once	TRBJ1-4	TGTGCCAGCAGCCAATTTGAGACAGGCTTCTCCGGGAATGAAAAACTGTTTTTT	CASSQFETGFSGNEKLFF
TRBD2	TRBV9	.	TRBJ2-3	TGTGCCAGCAGCGTAGGAGGGGCTAGCGGGGGGCTAGATACGCAGTATTTT	CASSVGGASGGLDTQYF
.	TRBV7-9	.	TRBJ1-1	TGTGCCAGCAGGGGGGCAGTGAACACTGAAGCTTTCTTT	CASRGAVNTEAFF
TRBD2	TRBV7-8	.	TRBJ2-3	TGTGCCAGCAGCTTAGCGCGGCTTAGGAGCGGGGGGGCCACAGATACGCAGTATTTT	CASSLARLRSGGATDTQYF
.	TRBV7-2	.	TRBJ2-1	TGTGCCAGCAGCTTAGCGCAGGGGGGCATGGGTGAGCAGTTCTTC	CASSLAQGGMGEQFF
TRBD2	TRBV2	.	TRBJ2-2	TGTGCCAGCACAGGGACTAGCGGGGTCAACACCGGGGAGCTGTTTTTT	CASTGTSGVNTGELFF
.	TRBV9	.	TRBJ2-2	TGTGCCAGCAGCGTGGATAGCGAGTCCACCGGGGAGCTGTTTTTT	CASSVDSESTGELFF
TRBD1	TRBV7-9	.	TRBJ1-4	TGTGCCAGCAGCGACAGGGGAAGTGGTGAAAAACTGTTTTTT	CASSDRGSGEKLFF
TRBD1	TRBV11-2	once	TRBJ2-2	TGTGCCAGCAGGTTAGGGACAGGGCAAACCGGGGAGCTGTTTTTT	CASRLGTGQTGELFF
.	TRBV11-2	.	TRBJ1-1	TGTGCCAGCAGCTTGGTGGAGGTGCTTGAAGCTTTCTTT	CASSLVEVLEAFF
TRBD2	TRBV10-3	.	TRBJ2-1	TGTGCCACCAACCGGGACGGACTAGGGAATGAGCAGTTCTTC	CATNRDGLGNEQFF
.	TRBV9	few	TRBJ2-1	TGTGCCAGCACCCCCCGGGACTTTCCCTACAATGAGCAGTTCTTC	CASTPRDFPYNEQFF
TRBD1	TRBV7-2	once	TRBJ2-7	TGTGCCAGCAGCTCGACAGGGGGCATCTACGAGCAGTACTTC	CASSSTGGIYEQYF
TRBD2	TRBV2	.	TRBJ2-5	TGTGCCAGCAGTGAAGGGACTAGCGGGGGGGCCCAGTACTTC	CASSEGTSGGAQYF
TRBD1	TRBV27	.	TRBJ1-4	TGTGCCAGCAGGGGGGACAGCCTTAATGAAAAACTGTTTTTT	CASRGDSLNEKLFF